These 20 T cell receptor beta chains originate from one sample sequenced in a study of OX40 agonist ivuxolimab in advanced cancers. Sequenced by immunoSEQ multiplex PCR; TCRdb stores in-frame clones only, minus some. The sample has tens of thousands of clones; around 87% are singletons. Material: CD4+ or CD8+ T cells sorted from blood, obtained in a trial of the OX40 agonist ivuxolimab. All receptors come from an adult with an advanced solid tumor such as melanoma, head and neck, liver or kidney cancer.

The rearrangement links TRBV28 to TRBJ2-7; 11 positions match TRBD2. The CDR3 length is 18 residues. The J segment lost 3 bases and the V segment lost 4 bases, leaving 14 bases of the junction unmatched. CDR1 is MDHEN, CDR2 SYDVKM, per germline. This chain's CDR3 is CASSYYTGLAEPNYEQYF. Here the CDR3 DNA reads TGTGCCAGCAGTTATTATACGGGACTAGCGGAGCCCAACTACGAGCAGTACTTC.

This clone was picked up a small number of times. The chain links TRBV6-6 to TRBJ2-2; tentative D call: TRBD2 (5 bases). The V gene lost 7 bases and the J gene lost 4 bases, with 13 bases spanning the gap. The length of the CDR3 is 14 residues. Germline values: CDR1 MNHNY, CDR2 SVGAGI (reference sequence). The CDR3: CASIEVEGTGELFF. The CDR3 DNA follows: TGTGCCAGCATAGAGGTAGAGGGCACCGGGGAGCTGTTTTTT.

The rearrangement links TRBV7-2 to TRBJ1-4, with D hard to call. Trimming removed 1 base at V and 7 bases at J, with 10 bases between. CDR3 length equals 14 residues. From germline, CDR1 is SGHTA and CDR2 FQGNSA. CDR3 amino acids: CASSLVSWGEKLFF. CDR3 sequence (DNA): TGTGCCAGCAGCTTAGTGTCCTGGGGTGAAAAACTGTTTTTT.

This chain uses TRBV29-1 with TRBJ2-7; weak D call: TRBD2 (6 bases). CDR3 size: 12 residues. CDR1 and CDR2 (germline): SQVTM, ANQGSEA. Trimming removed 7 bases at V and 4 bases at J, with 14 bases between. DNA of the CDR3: TGCAGCGCCCTAGCTGGGGGGTACGAGCAGTACTTC. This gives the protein CSALAGGYEQYF.

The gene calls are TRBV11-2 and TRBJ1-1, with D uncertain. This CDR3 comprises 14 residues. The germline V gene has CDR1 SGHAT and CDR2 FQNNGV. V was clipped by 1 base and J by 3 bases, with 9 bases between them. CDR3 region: CASSLAGPYTEAFF. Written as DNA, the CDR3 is TGTGCCAGCAGCTTAGCCGGACCCTACACTGAAGCTTTCTTT.

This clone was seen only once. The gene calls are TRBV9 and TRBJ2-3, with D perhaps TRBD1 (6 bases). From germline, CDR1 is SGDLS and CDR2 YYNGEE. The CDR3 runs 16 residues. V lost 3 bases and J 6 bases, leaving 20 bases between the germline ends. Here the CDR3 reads CASSEGDGPTADTQYF. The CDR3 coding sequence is TGTGCCAGCAGCGAGGGGGACGGCCCGACGGCGGATACGCAGTATTTT.

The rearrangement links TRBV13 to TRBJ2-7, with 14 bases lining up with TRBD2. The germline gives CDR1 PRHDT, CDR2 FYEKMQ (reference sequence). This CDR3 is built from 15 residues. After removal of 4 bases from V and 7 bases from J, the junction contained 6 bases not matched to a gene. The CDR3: CASSSRGLAGEEQYF. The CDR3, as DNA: TGTGCCAGCAGCTCCAGGGGACTAGCGGGGGAGGAGCAGTACTTC.

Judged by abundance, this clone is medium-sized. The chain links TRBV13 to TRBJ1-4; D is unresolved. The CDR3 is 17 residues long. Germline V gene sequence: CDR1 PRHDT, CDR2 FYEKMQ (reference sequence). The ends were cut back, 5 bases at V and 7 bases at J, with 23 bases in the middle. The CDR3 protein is CASSPRRTSKVGEKLFF. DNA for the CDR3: TGTGCCAGCAGCCCCCGTCGGACCTCCAAGGTTGGTGAAAAACTGTTTTTT.

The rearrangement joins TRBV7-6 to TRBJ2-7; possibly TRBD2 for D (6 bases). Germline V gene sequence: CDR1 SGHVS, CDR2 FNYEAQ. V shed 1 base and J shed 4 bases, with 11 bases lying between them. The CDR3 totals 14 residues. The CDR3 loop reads CASSLDGSGYEQYF. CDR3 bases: TGTGCCAGCAGCTTAGACGGGAGCGGTTACGAGCAGTACTTC.

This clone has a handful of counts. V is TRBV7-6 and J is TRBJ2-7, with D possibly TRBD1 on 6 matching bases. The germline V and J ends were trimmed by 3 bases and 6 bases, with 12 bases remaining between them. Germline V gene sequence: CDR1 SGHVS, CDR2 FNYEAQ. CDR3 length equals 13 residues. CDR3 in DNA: TGTGCCAGCAGCTTGGGACAAGGTCCCGAGCAGTACTTC. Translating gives CASSLGQGPEQYF.

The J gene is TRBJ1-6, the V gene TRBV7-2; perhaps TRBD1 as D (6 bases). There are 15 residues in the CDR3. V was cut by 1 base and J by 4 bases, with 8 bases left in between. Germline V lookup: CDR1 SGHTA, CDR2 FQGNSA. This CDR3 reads CASSLEGVYNSPLHF. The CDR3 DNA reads TGTGCCAGCAGCTTAGAGGGGGTATATAATTCACCCCTCCACTTT. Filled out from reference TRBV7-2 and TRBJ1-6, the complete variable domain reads GAGVSQSPSNKVTEKGKDVELRCDPISGHTALYWYRQSLGQGLEFLIYFQGNSAPDKSGLPSDRFSAERTGGSVSTLTIQRTQQEDSAVYLCASSLEGVYNSPLHFGNGTRLTVT.

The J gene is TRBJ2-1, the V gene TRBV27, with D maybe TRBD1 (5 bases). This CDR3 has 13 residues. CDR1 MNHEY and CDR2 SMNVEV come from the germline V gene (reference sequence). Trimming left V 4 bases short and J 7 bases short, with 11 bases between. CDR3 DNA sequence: TGTGCCAGCAGTTCGACAGCACCTAATGAGCAGTTCTTC. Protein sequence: CASSSTAPNEQFF.

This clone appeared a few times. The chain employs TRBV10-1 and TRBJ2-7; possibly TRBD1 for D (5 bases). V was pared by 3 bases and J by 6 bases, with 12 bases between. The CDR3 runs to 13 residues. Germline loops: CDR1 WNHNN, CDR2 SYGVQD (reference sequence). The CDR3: CASSEVQGGEQYF. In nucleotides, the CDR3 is TGCGCCAGCAGTGAAGTTCAGGGTGGCGAGCAGTACTTC.

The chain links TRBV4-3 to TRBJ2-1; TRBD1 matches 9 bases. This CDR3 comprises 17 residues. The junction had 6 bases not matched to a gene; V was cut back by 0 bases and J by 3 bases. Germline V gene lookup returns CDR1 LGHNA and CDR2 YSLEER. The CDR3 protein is CASSQDRWTGVYNEQFF. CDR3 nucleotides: TGCGCCAGCAGCCAAGATCGATGGACAGGGGTCTACAATGAGCAGTTCTTC.

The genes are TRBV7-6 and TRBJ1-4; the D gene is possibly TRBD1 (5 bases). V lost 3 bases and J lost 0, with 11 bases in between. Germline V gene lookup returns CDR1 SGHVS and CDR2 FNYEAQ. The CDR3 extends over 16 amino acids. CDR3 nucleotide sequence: TGTGCCAGCAGCTTGACAGCCCCACCAACTAATGAAAAACTGTTTTTT. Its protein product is CASSLTAPPTNEKLFF.

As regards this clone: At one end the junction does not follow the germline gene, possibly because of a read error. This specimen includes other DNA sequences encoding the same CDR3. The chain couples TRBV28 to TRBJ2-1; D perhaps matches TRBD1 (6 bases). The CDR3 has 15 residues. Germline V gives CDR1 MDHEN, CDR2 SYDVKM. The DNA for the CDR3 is TGCGCCAGCAGCCCGGGACAACGTAGGGGAGATGAGCAGTTCTTC. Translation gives CASSPGQRRGDEQFF.

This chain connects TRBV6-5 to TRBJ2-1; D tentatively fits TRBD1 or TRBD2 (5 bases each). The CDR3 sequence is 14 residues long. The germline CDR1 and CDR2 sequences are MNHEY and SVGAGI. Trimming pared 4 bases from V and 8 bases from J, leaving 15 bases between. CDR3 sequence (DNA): TGTGCCAGCAGTTTGGGGACCGTTTCTCATGAGCAGTTCTTC. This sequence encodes CASSLGTVSHEQFF.

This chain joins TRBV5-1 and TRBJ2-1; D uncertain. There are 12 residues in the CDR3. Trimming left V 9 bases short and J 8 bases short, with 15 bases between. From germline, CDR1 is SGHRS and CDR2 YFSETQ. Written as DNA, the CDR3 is TGCGCCACCACTGACTCCAACTATGAGCAGTTCTTC. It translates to CATTDSNYEQFF.

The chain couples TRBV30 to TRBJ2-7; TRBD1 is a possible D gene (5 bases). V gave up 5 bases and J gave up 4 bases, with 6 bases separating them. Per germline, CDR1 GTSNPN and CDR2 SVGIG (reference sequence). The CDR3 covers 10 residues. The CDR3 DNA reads TGTGCCTGGGGGGCTTACGAGCAGTACTTC. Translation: CAWGAYEQYF.

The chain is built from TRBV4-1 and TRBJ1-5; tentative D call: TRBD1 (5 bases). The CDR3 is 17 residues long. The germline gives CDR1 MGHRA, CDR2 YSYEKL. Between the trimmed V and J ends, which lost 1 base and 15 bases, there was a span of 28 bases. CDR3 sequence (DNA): TGCGCCAGCAGCCAAGTATGGACCGGGGGGATATCAAGTCAATGGCATTTT. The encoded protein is CASSQVWTGGISSQWHF.